Sequencing of this T cell receptor (beta chain) was carried out in a study of control samples from healthy donors and cancer patients. Profiled with immunoSEQ multiplex PCR; TCRdb holds only in-frame clones, not every one. This table holds under 200,000 clones, approximately 94% found once. Trimming stripped 9 bases from V and 8 bases from J, with 23 bases between. The CDR3 is 15 residues long. Germline V gene sequence: CDR1 KGHDR, CDR2 SFDVKD. What was sequenced was blood. This TCR derives from a woman in her forties in good health. The chain combines TRBV24-1 with TRBJ2-3, with D perhaps TRBD1 or TRBD2 (6 bases each). The CDR3 is CATAGPGPEGGTQYF. DNA of the CDR3: TGTGCCACCGCGGGGCCTGGACCCGAAGGGGGTACGCAGTATTTT.